A selection of T cell receptor beta chains follows, all from one sample in a study of early T cells in non-severe SARS-CoV-2 infection. One entry per CDR3 protein results from TCRdb running MiXCR on the 5' RACE reads. The sample contains about 39,000 distinct CDR3 sequences, around 7% of which appear only once. The specimen was whole blood. These receptors were obtained from an adult who was a healthcare worker with PCR-confirmed SARS-CoV-2 infection or an uninfected control (not recorded which). CDR3s include the opening cysteine and the closing phenylalanine or tryptophan. A D gene is named only where the DNA matches it firmly. Not all rows give a size; the values are once, few, many and, for expanded clones, a class.

>TRBV5-1|-|many|TRBJ2-3
CASSWAFSRADTQYF
TGCGCCAGCAGCTGGGCGTTTTCCCGGGCAGATACGCAGTATTTT
>TRBV12-3/TRBV12-4|-|many|TRBJ1-4
CASSLTSYEKLFF
TGTGCCAGCAGTTTAACGAGTTACGAAAAACTGTTTTTT
>TRBV7-9|-|few|TRBJ2-2
CASSLGPGATANTGELFF
TGTGCCAGCAGCTTAGGTCCAGGGGCCACCGCGAACACCGGGGAGCTGTTTTTT
>TRBV6-5|-|-|TRBJ1-1
CASNRGTEAFF
TGTGCCAGCAACCGGGGGACTGAAGCTTTCTTT
>TRBV5-1|-|many|TRBJ1-3
CASSLGSGNTIYF
TGCGCCAGCAGCTTGGGATCTGGAAACACCATATATTTT
>TRBV10-3|TRBD1|few|TRBJ2-2
CAISQDRATGELFF
TGTGCCATCAGTCAGGACAGGGCCACCGGGGAGCTGTTTTTT
>TRBV7-2|-|-|TRBJ2-5
CASSRRPGETQYF
TGTGCCAGCAGCCGCCGCCCGGGGGAGACCCAGTACTTC
>TRBV29-1|TRBD1|few|TRBJ2-7
CSVVTGVFEQYF
TGCAGCGTTGTGACAGGGGTCTTCGAGCAGTACTTC
>TRBV20-1|-|many|TRBJ2-7
CSASQAGYEQYF
TGCAGTGCTAGTCAGGCAGGCTACGAGCAGTACTTC
>TRBV20-1|-|many|TRBJ2-3
CSASTARQEGTDTQYF
TGCAGTGCTAGCACAGCTAGACAGGAGGGCACAGATACGCAGTATTTT
>TRBV7-8|-|many|TRBJ1-1
CASSLWGDRDTEAFF
TGTGCCAGCAGCTTATGGGGTGATCGGGACACTGAAGCTTTCTTT
>TRBV25-1|-|many|TRBJ1-1
CASSELSETAEAFF
TGTGCCAGCAGTGAATTGTCGGAGACCGCTGAAGCTTTCTTT
>TRBV29-1|-|many|TRBJ2-1
CSVDRGGSSYNEQFF
TGCAGCGTTGACAGGGGCGGGAGCTCCTACAATGAGCAGTTCTTC
>TRBV6-5|TRBD2|-|TRBJ2-7
CASTRGEEQYF
TGTGCCAGCACCCGGGGGGAGGAGCAGTACTTC
>TRBV5-1|TRBD1|-|TRBJ2-1
CASSEDRGLWNEQFF
TGCGCCAGCAGCGAGGACAGGGGGCTTTGGAATGAGCAGTTCTTC
>TRBV6-4|TRBD2|-|TRBJ2-1
CASSDSGGYNEQFF
TGTGCCAGCAGTGACAGCGGGGGCTACAATGAGCAGTTCTTC
>TRBV6-1|-|few|TRBJ2-5
CASGQTEETQYF
TGTGCCAGCGGGCAGACCGAAGAGACCCAGTACTTC
>TRBV7-2|-|many|TRBJ2-3
CASSPGLPQGTDTQYF
TGTGCCAGCAGCCCGGGACTTCCTCAGGGCACAGATACGCAGTATTTT
>TRBV7-2|-|-|TRBJ2-3
CASSLGWGPTDTQYF
TGTGCCAGCAGCTTAGGGTGGGGGCCCACAGATACGCAGTATTTT
>TRBV6-1|TRBD1|many|TRBJ2-5
CASGRGPQETQYF
TGTGCCAGCGGCAGGGGGCCCCAAGAGACCCAGTACTTC
>TRBV15|-|many|TRBJ1-1
CATSRDLFVGSTEAFF
TGTGCCACCAGCAGAGATCTTTTCGTGGGTTCAACTGAAGCTTTCTTT
>TRBV12-2|-|-|TRBJ1-1
CASRPRGRSLNTEAFF
TGTGCAAGTCGCCCCAGGGGTAGATCCTTGAACACTGAAGCTTTCTTT
>TRBV6-2/TRBV6-3|-|few|TRBJ1-2
CASRDSGSRYGYTF
TGTGCCAGCCGTGACTCCGGGTCAAGGTATGGCTACACCTTC
>TRBV4-1|TRBD1|many|TRBJ1-1
CASSQSPGTGALKLFF
TGCGCCAGCAGCCAATCCCCCGGGACAGGGGCACTGAAGCTTTTCTTT
>TRBV5-1|-|-|TRBJ1-1
CASSSGTAGAEAFF
TGCGCCAGCAGCTCCGGGACGGCCGGCGCTGAAGCTTTCTTT
>TRBV5-1|-|-|TRBJ1-4
CASSLGGGEKLFF
TGCGCCAGCAGCTTGGGAGGAGGTGAAAAACTGTTTTTT
>TRBV6-2/TRBV6-3|-|many|TRBJ2-1
CASSYLGDPNEQFF
TGTGCCAGCAGTTACCTCGGGGACCCCAATGAGCAGTTCTTC
>TRBV11-2|-|-|TRBJ2-3
CASSRPSTDTQYF
TGTGCCAGCAGCAGGCCCTCCACAGATACGCAGTATTTT